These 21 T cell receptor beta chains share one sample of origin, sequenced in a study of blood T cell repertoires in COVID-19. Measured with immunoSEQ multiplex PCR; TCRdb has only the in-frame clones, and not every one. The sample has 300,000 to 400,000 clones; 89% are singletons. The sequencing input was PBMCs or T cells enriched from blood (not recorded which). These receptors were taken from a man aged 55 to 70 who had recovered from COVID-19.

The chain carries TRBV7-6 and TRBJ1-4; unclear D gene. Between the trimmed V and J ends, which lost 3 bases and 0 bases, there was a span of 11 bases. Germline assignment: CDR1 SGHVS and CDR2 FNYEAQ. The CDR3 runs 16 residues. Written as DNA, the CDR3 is TGTGCCAGCAGCTTCGGGCCAGCGGCAACTAATGAAAAACTGTTTTTT. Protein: CASSFGPAATNEKLFF.

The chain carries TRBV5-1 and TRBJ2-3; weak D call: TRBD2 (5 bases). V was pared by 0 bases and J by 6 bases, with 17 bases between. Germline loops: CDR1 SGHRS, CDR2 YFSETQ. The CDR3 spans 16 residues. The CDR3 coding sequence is TGCGCCAGCAGCTTGGGTTCTTCTACTAGTTCGGATACGCAGTATTTT. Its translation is CASSLGSSTSSDTQYF.

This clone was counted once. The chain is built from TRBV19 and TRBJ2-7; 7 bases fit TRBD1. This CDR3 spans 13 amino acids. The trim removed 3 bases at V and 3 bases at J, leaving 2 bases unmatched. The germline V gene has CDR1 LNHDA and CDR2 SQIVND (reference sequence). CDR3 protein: CASSMDRRYEQYF. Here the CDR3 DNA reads TGTGCCAGTAGTATGGACAGGCGCTACGAGCAGTACTTC.

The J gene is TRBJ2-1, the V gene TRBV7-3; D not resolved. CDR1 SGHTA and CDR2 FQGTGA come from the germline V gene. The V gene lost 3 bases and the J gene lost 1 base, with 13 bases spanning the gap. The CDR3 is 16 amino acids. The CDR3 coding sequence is TGTGCCAGCAGCTTCGCCCCCCGGGTATCCTACAATGAGCAGTTCTTC. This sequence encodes CASSFAPRVSYNEQFF.

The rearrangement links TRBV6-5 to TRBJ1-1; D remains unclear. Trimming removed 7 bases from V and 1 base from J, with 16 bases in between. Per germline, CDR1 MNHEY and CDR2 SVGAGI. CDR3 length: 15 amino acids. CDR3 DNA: TGTGCCAGCAACCGCAAGCAATTCGGGAACACTGAAGCTTTCTTT. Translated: CASNRKQFGNTEAFF.

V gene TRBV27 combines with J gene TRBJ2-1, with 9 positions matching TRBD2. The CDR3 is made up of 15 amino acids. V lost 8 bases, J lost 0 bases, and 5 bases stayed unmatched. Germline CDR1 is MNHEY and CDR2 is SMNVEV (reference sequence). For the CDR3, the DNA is TGTGCCAGCGTCAGCGGGAGGAGCTCCTACAATGAGCAGTTCTTC. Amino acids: CASVSGRSSYNEQFF.

The CDR3 region has the DNA TGTGCCACCAGCATAACCCGCGGGGGCAGGGAAGCTTTCTTT. It encodes CATSITRGGREAFF. The chain carries TRBV15 and TRBJ1-1; possibly TRBD1 for D (6 bases). This CDR3 is built from 14 residues. Germline loops: CDR1 LNHNV, CDR2 YYDKDF (reference sequence). V was clipped by 4 bases and J by 8 bases, with 17 bases between them.

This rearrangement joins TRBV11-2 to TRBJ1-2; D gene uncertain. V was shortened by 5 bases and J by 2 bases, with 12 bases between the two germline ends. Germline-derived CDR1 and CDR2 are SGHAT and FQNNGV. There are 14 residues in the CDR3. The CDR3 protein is CASSPSTGNYGYTF. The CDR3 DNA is TGTGCCAGCAGCCCCAGCACGGGAAACTATGGCTACACCTTC.

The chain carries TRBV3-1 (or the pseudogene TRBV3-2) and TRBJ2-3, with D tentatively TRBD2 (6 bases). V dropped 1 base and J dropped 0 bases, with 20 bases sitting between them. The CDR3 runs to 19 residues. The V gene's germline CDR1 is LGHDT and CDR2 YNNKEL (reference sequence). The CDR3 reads CASSQGGRGAGYSTDTQYF. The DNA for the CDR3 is TGTGCCAGCAGCCAAGGAGGGCGCGGGGCGGGGTACAGCACAGATACGCAGTATTTT.

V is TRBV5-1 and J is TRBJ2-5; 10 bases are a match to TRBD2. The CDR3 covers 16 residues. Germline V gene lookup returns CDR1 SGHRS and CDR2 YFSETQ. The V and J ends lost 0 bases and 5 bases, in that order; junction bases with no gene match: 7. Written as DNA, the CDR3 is TGCGCCAGCAGCTTGGGGTGGACTAGCGGCCGGGAGACCCAGTACTTC. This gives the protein CASSLGWTSGRETQYF.

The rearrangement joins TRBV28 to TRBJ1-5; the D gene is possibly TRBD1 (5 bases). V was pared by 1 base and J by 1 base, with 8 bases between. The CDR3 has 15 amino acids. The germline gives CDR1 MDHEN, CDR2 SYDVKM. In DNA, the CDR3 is TGTGCCAGCAGTTTATCGGCAGGGAGCAATCAGCCCCAGCATTTT. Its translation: CASSLSAGSNQPQHF. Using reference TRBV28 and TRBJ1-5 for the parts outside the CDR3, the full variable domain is DVKVTQSSRYLVKRTGEKVFLECVQDMDHENMFWYRQDPGLGLRLIYFSYDVKMKEKGDIPEGYSVSREKKERFSLILESASTNQTSMYLCASSLSAGSNQPQHFGDGTRLSIL.

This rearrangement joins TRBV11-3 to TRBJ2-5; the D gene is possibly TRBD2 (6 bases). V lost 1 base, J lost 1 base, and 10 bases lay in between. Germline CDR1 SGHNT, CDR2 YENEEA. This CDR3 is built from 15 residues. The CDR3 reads CASSLGSGRQETQYF. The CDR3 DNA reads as TGTGCCAGCAGCTTAGGGAGCGGGCGCCAAGAGACCCAGTACTTC.

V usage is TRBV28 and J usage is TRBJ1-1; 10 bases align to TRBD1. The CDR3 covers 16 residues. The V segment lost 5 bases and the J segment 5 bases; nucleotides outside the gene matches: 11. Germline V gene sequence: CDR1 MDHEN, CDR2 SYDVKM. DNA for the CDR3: TGTGCCAGCAGTCCTTCCTCGGGACAGGGGAGGACTGAAGCTTTCTTT. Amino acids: CASSPSSGQGRTEAFF.

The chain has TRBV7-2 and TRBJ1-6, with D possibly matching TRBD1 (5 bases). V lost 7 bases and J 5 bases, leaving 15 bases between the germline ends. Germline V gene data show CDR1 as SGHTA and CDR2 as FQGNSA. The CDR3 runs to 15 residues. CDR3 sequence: CASNLLGLNNSPLHF. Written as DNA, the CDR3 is TGTGCCAGCAACCTGTTGGGACTGAATAATTCACCCCTCCACTTT.

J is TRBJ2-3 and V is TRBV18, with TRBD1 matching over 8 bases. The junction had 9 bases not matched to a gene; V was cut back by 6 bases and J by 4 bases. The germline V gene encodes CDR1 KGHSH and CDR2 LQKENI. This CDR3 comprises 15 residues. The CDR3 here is CASSIGRGHADTQYF. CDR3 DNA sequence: TGTGCCAGCTCTATCGGCAGGGGGCATGCAGATACGCAGTATTTT.

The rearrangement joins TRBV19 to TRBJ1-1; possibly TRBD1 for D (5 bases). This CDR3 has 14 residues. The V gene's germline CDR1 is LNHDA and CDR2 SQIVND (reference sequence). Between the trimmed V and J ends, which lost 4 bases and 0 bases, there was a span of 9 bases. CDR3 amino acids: CASSNQGLNTEAFF. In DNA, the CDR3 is TGTGCCAGTAGTAACCAGGGCCTGAACACTGAAGCTTTCTTT.

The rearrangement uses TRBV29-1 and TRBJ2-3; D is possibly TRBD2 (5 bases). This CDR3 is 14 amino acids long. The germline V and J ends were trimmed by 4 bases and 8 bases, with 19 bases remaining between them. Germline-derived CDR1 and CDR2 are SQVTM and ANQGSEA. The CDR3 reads CSVALDSSGGTQYF. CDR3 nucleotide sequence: TGCAGCGTTGCCCTAGATAGCTCTGGAGGTACGCAGTATTTT.

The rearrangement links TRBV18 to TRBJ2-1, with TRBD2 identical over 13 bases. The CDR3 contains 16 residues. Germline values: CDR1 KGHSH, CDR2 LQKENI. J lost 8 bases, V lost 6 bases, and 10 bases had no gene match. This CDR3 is CASSRSGTSGNDEQFF. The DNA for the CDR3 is TGTGCCAGCTCTCGGTCCGGGACTAGCGGGAACGATGAGCAGTTCTTC.

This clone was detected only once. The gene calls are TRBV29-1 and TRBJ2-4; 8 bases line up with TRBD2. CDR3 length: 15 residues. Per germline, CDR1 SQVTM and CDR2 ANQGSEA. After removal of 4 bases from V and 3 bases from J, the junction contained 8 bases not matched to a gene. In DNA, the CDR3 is TGCAGCGTTGGGCGGTTGCGGGGGGACAAAAACATTCAGTACTTC. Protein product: CSVGRLRGDKNIQYF.

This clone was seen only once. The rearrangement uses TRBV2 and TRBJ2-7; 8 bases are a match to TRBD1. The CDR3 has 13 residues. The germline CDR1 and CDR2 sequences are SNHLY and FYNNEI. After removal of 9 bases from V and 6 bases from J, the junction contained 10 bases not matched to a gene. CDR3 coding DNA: TGTGCCAGTAACGACAGGGGAGGAGTCGAGCAGTACTTC. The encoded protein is CASNDRGGVEQYF.

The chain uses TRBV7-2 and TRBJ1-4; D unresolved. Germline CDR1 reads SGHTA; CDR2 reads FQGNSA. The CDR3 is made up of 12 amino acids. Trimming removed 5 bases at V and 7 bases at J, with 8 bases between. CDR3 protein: CASSPSGEKLFF. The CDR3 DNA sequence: TGTGCCAGCAGCCCCTCGGGTGAAAAACTGTTTTTT. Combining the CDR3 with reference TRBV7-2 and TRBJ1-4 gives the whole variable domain GAGVSQSPSNKVTEKGKDVELRCDPISGHTALYWYRQSLGQGLEFLIYFQGNSAPDKSGLPSDRFSAERTGGSVSTLTIQRTQQEDSAVYLCASSPSGEKLFFGSGTQLSVL.